This TCR beta chain was profiled in a study of human T cells and chemical hapten exposure. Study-wide background: Across the whole study, which lasted 20 to 30 weeks, patients were given diphenylcyclopropenone on the scalp once a week. Notes on the study in general: With regard to DPC sensitization, TCRs above 1 in 1000 frequency did not change.

This clonotype was counted ten times or more. The antigen is unknown. The CDR3 sequence is 14 residues long. Germline values: CDR1 DFQATT, CDR2 SNEGSKA (reference sequence). Unmatched junction bases numbered 4, after V lost 3 bases and J lost 4 bases. Time point described: patch test 1, 2 weeks after DPC sensitization. Treatment of the sample: therapeutic diphenylcyclopropenone sensitization with weekly scalp DPC. Patches went on only after blood had been drawn each time. Authors' analysis steps: A per-sample median of roughly 96,000 TCRs was observed, with counts ranging from roughly 20,000 to 690,600. TCRdb processed the RACE reads anew with MiXCR; each CDR3 protein has one entry. Clone size and V and J calls follow TCRdb, not the original study. Of over 95,000 distinct CDR3 sequences listed, over 10% are singletons.

The chain uses TRBV20-1 and TRBJ1-5, with 9 bases aligning to TRBD1. The sequence derives from a woman aged 40 to 50 with alopecia areata. Some clones in this sample may be carry-over from other donors' samples. The sequences come from whole blood, collected in connection with sensitization to the hapten diphenylcyclopropenone (DPC). CDR3 protein: CSASRGQGNQPQHF. The CDR3 bases are TGCAGTGCTAGTCGGGGACAGGGTAATCAGCCCCAGCATTTT.